Sequencing of this T cell receptor beta chain was carried out in a study of CD8 T cells in Susac syndrome. About the research overall: Patients with Susac syndrome were therapy-naive, on corticosteroids, or on intravenous immunoglobulin alone at blood draw.

There are 16 residues in the CDR3. Unmatched junction bases numbered 6, after V lost 0 bases and J lost 4 bases. CDR1 LGHNA and CDR2 YSLEER come from the germline V gene. CD8+ and CD4+ T cells circulating in blood were sequenced for TCR beta. The Susac syndrome patients fit the recently defined diagnostic criteria for definite or probable disease. Random hexamers were used to reverse transcribe 0.5 to 1 ug of RNA. The amplification used immunoSEQ multiplex PCR on TCR beta CDR3; it spanned 54 Vbeta and 13 Jbeta. MiXCR was run by TCRdb on the immunoSEQ multiplex PCR reads, yielding one entry per CDR3 protein. The sample contains about 120,000 distinct CDR3 sequences, 85% to 95% of which appear only once.

The TCR sequence derives from a human donor with Susac syndrome. Sample: CD8+ T cells from PBMCs. The chain links TRBV4-3 to TRBJ2-7; 10 bases align to TRBD1. CDR3 DNA sequence: TGCGCCAGCAGCCAAGATCTGGGGACAGGGGCATACGAGCAGTACTTC. This codes for CASSQDLGTGAYEQYF.